This T cell receptor beta chain was found in a study of tissue T cells after allogeneic stem cell transplantation. Study-level findings and limits: Sampling depth was limited, and the cohort was small and clinically varied. In patients and mice, blood and spleen missed much of tissue repertoire.

Assay: immunoSEQ multiplex PCR; the TCRdb copy retains only in-frame clones and omits some. The sample consists of about 6,900 clones, 50% of them appearing once. V shed 5 bases and J 3 bases; nucleotides not matched to a gene: 0. The CDR3 totals 13 residues. The germline V gene encodes CDR1 SNHLY and CDR2 FYNGKV (reference sequence). The time point: mouse harvest day 7 after allogeneic transplant. Tail vein injection delivered 10^7 T-cell-depleted bone marrow cells and 10^6 splenic CD5+ T cells. B6 (H2b) cells into BALB/c (H2d) mice; tissues taken at day 7 or 14. To note about this clone: Its antigen is not known. Here the gene names and germline are mouse. The sequenced fragment ends 1 residue before the CDR3 boundary, so the rest is inferred from the germline J gene.

The receptor's source is a female BALB/c mouse given C57BL/6 T cells with graft-versus-host disease after an allogeneic hematopoietic cell transplant. Sequenced sample: gut tissue. The chain is built from TRBV3 and TRBJ1-3, with 8 bases lining up with TRBD1. Incomplete CDR3 DNA: TGTGCCAGCAGCGACAGGGGTGGAAATACGCTCTAT. This sequence encodes CASSDRGGNTLY. Given in full, the CDR3 is CASSDRGGNTLYF.